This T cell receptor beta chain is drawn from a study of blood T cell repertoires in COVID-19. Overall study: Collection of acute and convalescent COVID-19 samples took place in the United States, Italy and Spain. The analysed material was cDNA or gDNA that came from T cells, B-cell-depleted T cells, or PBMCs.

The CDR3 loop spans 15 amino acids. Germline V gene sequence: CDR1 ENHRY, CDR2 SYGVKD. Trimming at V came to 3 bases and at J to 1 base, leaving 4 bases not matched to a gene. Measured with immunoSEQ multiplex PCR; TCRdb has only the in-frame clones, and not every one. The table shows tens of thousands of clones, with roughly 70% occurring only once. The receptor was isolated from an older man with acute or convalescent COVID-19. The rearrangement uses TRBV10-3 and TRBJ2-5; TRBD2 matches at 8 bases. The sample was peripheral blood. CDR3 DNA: TGTGCCATCAGTGATAGCGGGAACCTCCAAGAGACCCAGTACTTC. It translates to CAISDSGNLQETQYF.